These 32 T cell receptor beta chains originate from one sample sequenced in a study of regulatory T cells in long-lasting Graves disease. TCR beta libraries were built with iRepertoire HTBI primers and Arm-PCR of CDR3 regions. TCRdb re-analysed the multiplex PCR reads in MiXCR, keeping a single row per CDR3 protein. The sample records 400,000 to 500,000 distinct CDR3 sequences, less than 20% being singletons. Time point described: newly diagnosed GD, antithyroid drugs for less than 3 months. RNA from PBMCs was the source of the TCR library. The same sample was also used in a study of T cells in Graves' hyperthyroidism and ophthalmopathy.

The sequencing here drew on peripheral blood mononuclear cells (PBMCs), taken at new diagnosis, from a patient treated with antithyroid drugs. The source is a woman in her late teens or twenties with Graves disease.

The V gene is TRBV5-4, the J gene TRBJ1-1; 7 bases agree with TRBD1. The germline CDR1 and CDR2 sequences are SGHNT and YYREEE (reference sequence). The trim removed 3 bases at V and 1 base at J, leaving 9 bases unmatched. This CDR3 comprises 16 residues. CDR3 DNA sequence: TGTGCCAGCAGCTCCCGGGACAGCCCGAAGAACACTGAAGCTTTCTTT. This sequence encodes CASSSRDSPKNTEAFF.

This clonotype was detected only a few times. The V and J genes are TRBV7-8 and TRBJ1-6; 9 bases align to TRBD1. The germline V gene encodes CDR1 SGHVS and CDR2 FQNEAQ. This CDR3 has 16 residues. J gave up 7 bases and V 5 bases, and 9 bases lay outside the gene matches. For the CDR3, the DNA is TGTGCCAGCAGCCTGGGACAGGGACCGGGGAATTCACCCCTCCACTTT. Translated, it gives CASSLGQGPGNSPLHF.

This clonotype was seen at least ten times. V and J are TRBV27 and TRBJ2-1, with 13 bases lining up with TRBD2. The ends lost 6 bases at V and 16 bases at J; junction bases unmatched: 12. Germline-derived CDR1 and CDR2 are MNHEY and SMNVEV (reference sequence). CDR3 size: 14 residues. The CDR3 bases are TGTGCCAGCAGCCCTGGGACTAGCGGGGTTCAGGGATTCTTC. Translation: CASSPGTSGVQGFF.

The chain couples TRBV3-1 to TRBJ2-2, with TRBD1 identical over 7 bases. V lost 3 bases to trimming and J lost 1 base; unmatched junction nucleotides: 5. CDR1 is LGHDT and CDR2 is YNNKEL in the germline V gene (reference sequence). The length of the CDR3 is 16 residues. In nucleotides, the CDR3 is TGTGCCAGCAGCCAGGCGACAGGGAAGAACACCGGGGAGCTGTTTTTT. As protein: CASSQATGKNTGELFF.

This clonotype was observed at least ten times. The gene calls are TRBV5-1 and TRBJ2-7, with 11 bases fitting TRBD1. From germline, CDR1 is SGHRS and CDR2 YFSETQ. The V gene end was trimmed by 4 bases and the J gene end by 3 bases; junction bases not matched to a gene: 9. The CDR3 has 16 amino acids. CDR3 sequence (DNA): TGCGCCAGCAGCCGTCAGGGGACAGGGGGTTTCTACGAGCAGTACTTC. Translated, it gives CASSRQGTGGFYEQYF.

This clonotype has more than one count but fewer than ten. V and J are TRBV7-6 and TRBJ2-7; D possibly corresponds to TRBD2 (6 bases). Trimming took 4 bases from V and 2 from J, leaving 12 bases between them. This CDR3 contains 14 residues. Germline V gene sequence: CDR1 SGHVS, CDR2 FNYEAQ. The CDR3 DNA follows: TGTGCCAGCAGCTCGTACGGGGGACCCTACGAGCAGTACTTC. Its translation is CASSSYGGPYEQYF.

In its sample, this clonotype was seen many times. The chain joins TRBV27 to TRBJ2-3; TRBD2 matches 13 bases. CDR3 length: 14 residues. The germline V gene encodes CDR1 MNHEY and CDR2 SMNVEV (reference sequence). J gave up 7 bases and V 8 bases, and 6 bases lay outside the gene matches. CDR3 residues: CASRTSGRVHTQYF. Here the CDR3 DNA reads TGTGCCAGCCGGACTAGCGGGAGAGTTCATACGCAGTATTTT.

This sequence joins TRBV18 and TRBJ2-7; 10 bases fit TRBD1. Germline V gene data show CDR1 as KGHSH and CDR2 as LQKENI. The CDR3 loop spans 14 amino acids. J lost 5 bases, V lost 2 bases, and 3 bases had no gene match. CDR3 nucleotides: TGTGCCAGCTCACCATTGGGACAGGGGAACGAGCAGTACTTC. Amino acid sequence: CASSPLGQGNEQYF.

The chain uses TRBV6-2 or TRBV6-3 and TRBJ2-7; 7 bases are shared with TRBD2. The J segment lost 2 bases and the V segment lost 5 bases, leaving 9 bases of the junction unmatched. The CDR3 runs to 15 residues. CDR1 is MNHEY and CDR2 is SVGEGT in the germline V gene. The CDR3 loop reads CASSDTGGRPYEQYF. In DNA, the CDR3 is TGTGCCAGCAGTGACACGGGCGGGAGACCCTACGAGCAGTACTTC.

The chain couples TRBV5-1 to TRBJ1-2; weak D call: TRBD1 (6 bases). V lost 0 bases and J 7 bases, leaving 13 bases between the germline ends. The CDR3 covers 14 residues. From germline, CDR1 is SGHRS and CDR2 YFSETQ. CDR3: CASSLEAGTIGYTF. CDR3 DNA sequence: TGCGCCAGCAGCTTGGAAGCAGGGACAATTGGCTACACCTTC.

This clonotype was seen a few times. J is TRBJ2-5 and V is TRBV4-1; D is tentatively TRBD1 or TRBD2 (5 bases each). Germline values: CDR1 MGHRA, CDR2 YSYEKL. Trimming left V 1 base short and J 2 bases short, with 11 bases between. This CDR3 region has 15 residues. CDR3 DNA: TGCGCCAGCAGCCAAGTTCGGGGCCAACAAGAGACCCAGTACTTC. As protein: CASSQVRGQQETQYF.

This clonotype was observed many times. This chain connects TRBV20-1 to TRBJ2-1; D might be TRBD1 (6 bases). Germline V CDR1 and CDR2: DFQATT, SNEGSKA (reference sequence). Trimming left V 6 bases short and J 4 bases short, with 16 bases between. CDR3 size: 14 residues. The CDR3 DNA reads TGCAGTGCGAGAATGGACAGACCTTACAATGAGCAGTTCTTC. Amino acid sequence: CSARMDRPYNEQFF.

This clonotype was counted only a few times. The chain links TRBV5-5 to TRBJ2-2, with TRBD2 identical over 8 bases. Germline trimming cut 0 bases from V and 1 base from J; bases unmatched to any gene: 2. This CDR3 comprises 16 residues. Looked up from germline, CDR1 is SGHKS and CDR2 is YYEKEE (reference sequence). The CDR3 DNA sequence: TGTGCCAGCAGCTTGGATCTAGCGGGGAACACCGGGGAGCTGTTTTTT. Residues: CASSLDLAGNTGELFF.

The chain carries TRBV30 and TRBJ2-1, with 8 bases lining up with TRBD2. V lost 1 base and J lost 8; bases outside the gene matches: 10. CDR1 and CDR2 from the germline V gene are GTSNPN and SVGIG (reference sequence). The length of the CDR3 is 15 residues. CDR3 DNA sequence: TGTGCCTGGAGTGGTTATCCGGGACTAGTGGATGAGCAGTTCTTC. Its translation: CAWSGYPGLVDEQFF.

This clonotype has at least ten counts. The chain employs TRBV6-2 or TRBV6-3 and TRBJ2-1; D call uncertain. V gave up 4 bases and J gave up 9 bases, with 7 bases separating them. CDR3 length equals 11 residues. CDR1 MNHEY and CDR2 SVGEGT come from the germline V gene. The CDR3 loop reads CASSSSGEQFF. The CDR3 region has the DNA TGTGCCAGCAGTTCCTCTGGTGAGCAGTTCTTC.

This clonotype was seen many times. The chain recombines TRBV28 with TRBJ2-7; D remains ambiguous. Germline CDR1 is MDHEN and CDR2 is SYDVKM. The CDR3 loop spans 14 amino acids. V was shortened by 3 bases and J by 0 bases, with 9 bases between the two germline ends. This CDR3 is CASSFGKYSYEQYF. CDR3 bases: TGTGCCAGCAGTTTTGGCAAATACTCCTACGAGCAGTACTTC.

The chain has TRBV5-1 and TRBJ2-7; TRBD1 aligns across 7 bases. This CDR3 comprises 14 residues. The ends lost 3 bases at V and 0 bases at J; junction bases unmatched: 3. The germline gives CDR1 SGHRS, CDR2 YFSETQ. In DNA form, the CDR3 reads TGCGCCAGCAGCTGGGACAGCAGCTCCTACGAGCAGTACTTC. This translates into CASSWDSSSYEQYF.

This clonotype appeared a few times. A read error may explain this, as a much larger clone is one base away. The rearrangement uses TRBV28 and TRBJ1-5, with a tentative D call TRBD1 (5 bases). The germline V gene has CDR1 MDHEN and CDR2 SYDVKM. With 3 bases removed from V and 9 bases from J, the gap between germline ends came to 15 bases. The CDR3 is 14 amino acids. This CDR3 is CASSFEGQSTPQHF. CDR3 sequence (DNA): TGTGCCAGCAGTTTTGAGGGGCAATCAACGCCCCAGCATTTT.

This chain connects TRBV29-1 to TRBJ1-2; perhaps TRBD1 as D (6 bases). Germline V gene sequence: CDR1 SQVTM, CDR2 ANQGSEA. V shed 4 bases and J shed 4 bases, with 13 bases lying between them. The CDR3 has 13 amino acids. Written as DNA, the CDR3 is TGCAGCGTTGTCGAACAGGGCACCTATGGCTACACCTTC. Its protein is CSVVEQGTYGYTF.

This clonotype was detected only a few times. V gene TRBV12-3 or TRBV12-4 combines with J gene TRBJ1-5; a weak D match, TRBD1 (6 bases). The CDR3 spans 18 residues. CDR3 in DNA: TGTGCTAAGCAGTTTAACGGCCTCAGGGGTGCTCCAAGTCAGCCCCAGCATTTT. Encoded protein: CAKQFNGLRGAPSQPQHF.

The table lists this clonotype with many counts. The CDR3: CASVGRGVRYNEQFF. As DNA, the CDR3 is TGTGCCAGCGTAGGGAGGGGGGTTAGGTACAATGAGCAGTTCTTC. V gene TRBV28 combines with J gene TRBJ2-1, with D maybe TRBD2 (7 bases). Germline CDR1 reads MDHEN; CDR2 reads SYDVKM. This CDR3 region has 15 residues. V shed 8 bases and J shed 4 bases, with 18 bases lying between them.

The chain links TRBV5-1 to TRBJ2-1, with 7 bases fitting TRBD2. Germline assignment: CDR1 SGHRS and CDR2 YFSETQ. Unmatched junction bases numbered 8, after V lost 5 bases and J lost 6 bases. This CDR3 is 14 amino acids long. CDR3 DNA sequence: TGCGCCAGCAGAGGTTCTAGCGGATGCAATGAGCAGTTCTTC. The encoded protein is CASRGSSGCNEQFF.

This clonotype was recorded a few times. V usage is TRBV7-2 and J usage is TRBJ2-7, with no clear D. The germline V gene encodes CDR1 SGHTA and CDR2 FQGNSA. This CDR3 spans 16 amino acids. V dropped 2 bases and J dropped 0 bases, with 14 bases sitting between them. DNA for the CDR3: TGTGCCAGCAGCTTACAGGTCCAGGATAGCTCCTACGAGCAGTACTTC. Translation gives CASSLQVQDSSYEQYF.

This clonotype was counted at least ten times. The chain combines TRBV5-1 with TRBJ2-7, with 7 bases fitting TRBD2. This CDR3 contains 16 residues. V lost 0 bases and J lost 0; bases outside the gene matches: 6. The germline V gene encodes CDR1 SGHRS and CDR2 YFSETQ. CDR3 sequence (DNA): TGCGCCAGCAGCTTGGTACAGACTAGCAGCTCCTACGAGCAGTACTTC. Encoded protein: CASSLVQTSSSYEQYF.

This clonotype was detected ten times or more. Here the CDR3 DNA reads TGTGCCAGGGACGGGACAGTTGGATACGAGCAGTACTTC. Residues: CARDGTVGYEQYF. J is TRBJ2-7 and V is TRBV2; 7 nucleotides align to TRBD1. Germline trimming cut 9 bases from V and 4 bases from J; bases unmatched to any gene: 9. The CDR3 contains 13 residues. Germline assignment: CDR1 SNHLY and CDR2 FYNNEI.

This chain links TRBV30 with TRBJ2-1; D perhaps matches TRBD1 (6 bases). The CDR3 length is 13 residues. Germline CDR1 reads GTSNPN; CDR2 reads SVGIG (reference sequence). V was shortened by 5 bases and J by 7 bases, with 15 bases between the two germline ends. The CDR3 here is CAWGGQIYNEQFF. For the CDR3, the DNA is TGTGCCTGGGGAGGACAGATTTATAATGAGCAGTTCTTC.

This chain uses TRBV29-1 with TRBJ2-5, with a weak D call TRBD1 (6 bases). Germline CDR1 reads SQVTM; CDR2 reads ANQGSEA. The CDR3 is 14 amino acids. With 3 bases removed from V and 1 base from J, the gap between germline ends came to 12 bases. The CDR3 region is CSVDFRGIQETQYF. DNA of the CDR3: TGCAGCGTTGATTTTAGGGGGATCCAAGAGACCCAGTACTTC. The full variable domain, with the rest looked up from reference TRBV29-1 and TRBJ2-5, is SAVISQKPSRDICQRGTSLTIQCQVDSQVTMMFWYRQQPGQSLTLIATANQGSEATYESGFVIDKFPISRPNLTFSTLTVSNMSPEDSSIYLCSVDFRGIQETQYFGPGTRLLVL.

This clonotype came up a few times. This chain uses TRBV20-1 with TRBJ2-1; 11 bases are shared with TRBD2. V was clipped by 5 bases and J by 7 bases; unmatched bases: 1. This CDR3 spans 12 amino acids. Per germline, CDR1 DFQATT and CDR2 SNEGSKA (reference sequence). CDR3 sequence (DNA): TGCAGTGCTTGGACTAGCGGGAATGAGCAGTTCTTC. It yields the protein CSAWTSGNEQFF.

The DNA of the CDR3 is TGTGCCAGCAGCTCGGGACTGCAGAACACTGAAGCTTTCTTT. Translation: CASSSGLQNTEAFF. The rearrangement uses TRBV9 and TRBJ1-1; a weak D match, TRBD1 (5 bases). The germline gives CDR1 SGDLS, CDR2 YYNGEE. The CDR3 runs to 14 residues. V lost 4 bases to trimming and J lost 1 base, with 11 bases between them.

This clonotype was observed a handful of times. J is TRBJ2-1 and V is TRBV27, with TRBD2 identical over 10 bases. Germline loops: CDR1 MNHEY, CDR2 SMNVEV (reference sequence). This CDR3 is built from 15 residues. V dropped 3 bases and J dropped 7; count of bases not matched to a gene: 6. This CDR3 reads CASSFSSGRSNEQFF. CDR3 DNA sequence: TGTGCCAGCAGTTTTTCTAGCGGGAGATCAAATGAGCAGTTCTTC.

This clonotype was observed a single time. The chain is built from TRBV5-5 and TRBJ2-2; 9 bases align to TRBD1. J was trimmed by 5 bases and V by 3 bases; bases with no gene match: 8. The CDR3 extends over 16 amino acids. Germline lookup yields CDR1 SGHKS and CDR2 YYEKEE (reference sequence). The chain's CDR3 is CASSWGQGGGTGELFF. CDR3 DNA: TGTGCCAGCAGCTGGGGACAGGGAGGAGGTACCGGGGAGCTGTTTTTT.

In this sample, this clonotype turned up many times. J is TRBJ2-1 and V is TRBV3-1; maybe TRBD1 (6 bases). The length of the CDR3 is 15 residues. Germline V gives CDR1 LGHDT, CDR2 YNNKEL (reference sequence). V was cut by 3 bases and J by 7 bases, with 16 bases left in between. The CDR3 loop is CASSQDWGPLNEQFF. CDR3 sequence (DNA): TGTGCCAGCAGCCAGGACTGGGGGCCTTTAAATGAGCAGTTCTTC.